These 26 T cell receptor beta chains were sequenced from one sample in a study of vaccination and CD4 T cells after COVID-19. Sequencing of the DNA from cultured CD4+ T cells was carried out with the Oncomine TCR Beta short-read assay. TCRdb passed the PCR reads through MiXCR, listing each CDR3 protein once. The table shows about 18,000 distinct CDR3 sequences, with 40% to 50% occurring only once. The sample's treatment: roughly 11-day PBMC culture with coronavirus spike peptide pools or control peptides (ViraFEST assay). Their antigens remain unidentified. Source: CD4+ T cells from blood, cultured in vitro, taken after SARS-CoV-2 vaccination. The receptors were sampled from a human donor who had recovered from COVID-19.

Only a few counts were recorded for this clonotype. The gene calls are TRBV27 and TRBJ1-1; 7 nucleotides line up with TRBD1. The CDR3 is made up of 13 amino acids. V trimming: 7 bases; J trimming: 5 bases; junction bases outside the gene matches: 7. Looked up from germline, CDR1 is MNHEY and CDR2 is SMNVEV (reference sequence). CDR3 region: CASIKPQGTEAFF. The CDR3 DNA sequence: TGTGCCAGCATCAAACCACAGGGGACTGAAGCTTTCTTT.

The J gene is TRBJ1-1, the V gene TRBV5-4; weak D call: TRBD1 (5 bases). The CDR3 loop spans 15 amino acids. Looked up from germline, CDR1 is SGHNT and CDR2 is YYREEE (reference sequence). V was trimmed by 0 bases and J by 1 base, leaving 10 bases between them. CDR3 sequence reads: CASSLEPGRNTEAFF. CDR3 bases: TGTGCCAGCAGCTTGGAACCAGGGAGGAACACTGAAGCTTTCTTT. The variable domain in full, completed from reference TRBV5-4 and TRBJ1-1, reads ETGVTQSPTHLIKTRGQQVTLRCSSQSGHNTVSWYQQALGQGPQFIFQYYREEENGRGNFPPRFSGLQFPNYSSELNVNALELDDSALYLCASSLEPGRNTEAFFGQGTRLTVV.

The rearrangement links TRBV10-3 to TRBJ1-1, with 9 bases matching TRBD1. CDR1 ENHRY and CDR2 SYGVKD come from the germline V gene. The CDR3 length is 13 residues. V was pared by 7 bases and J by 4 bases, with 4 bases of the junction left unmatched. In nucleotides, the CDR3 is TGTGCCATCAAAGTGACAGGGGGCACTGAAGCTTTCTTT. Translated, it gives CAIKVTGGTEAFF.

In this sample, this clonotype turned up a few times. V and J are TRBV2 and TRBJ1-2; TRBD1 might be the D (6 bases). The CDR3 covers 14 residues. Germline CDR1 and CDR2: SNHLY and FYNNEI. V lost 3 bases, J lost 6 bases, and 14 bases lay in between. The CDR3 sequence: CASSDAGARNGYTF. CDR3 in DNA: TGTGCCAGCAGTGACGCGGGGGCACGGAATGGCTACACCTTC. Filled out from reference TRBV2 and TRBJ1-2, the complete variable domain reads EPEVTQTPSHQVTQMGQEVILRCVPISNHLYFYWYRQILGQKVEFLVSFYNNEISEKSEIFDDQFSVERPDGSNFTLKIRSTKLEDSAMYFCASSDAGARNGYTFGSGTRLTVV.

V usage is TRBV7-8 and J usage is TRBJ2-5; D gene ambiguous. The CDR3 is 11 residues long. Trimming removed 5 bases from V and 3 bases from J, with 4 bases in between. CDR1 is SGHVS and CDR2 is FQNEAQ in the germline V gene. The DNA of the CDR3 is TGTGCCAGCAGCCGCGAAGAGACCCAGTACTTC. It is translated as CASSREETQYF.

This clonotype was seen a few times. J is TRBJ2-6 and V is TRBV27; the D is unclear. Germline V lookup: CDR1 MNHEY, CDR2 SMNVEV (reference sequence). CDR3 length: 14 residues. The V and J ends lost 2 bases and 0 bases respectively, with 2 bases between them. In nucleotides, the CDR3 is TGTGCCAGCAGTTTAAGCTCTGGGGCCAACGTCCTGACTTTC. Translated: CASSLSSGANVLTF.

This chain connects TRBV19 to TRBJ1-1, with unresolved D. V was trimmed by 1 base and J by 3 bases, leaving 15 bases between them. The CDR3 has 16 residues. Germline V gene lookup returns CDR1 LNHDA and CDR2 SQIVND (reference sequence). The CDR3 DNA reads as TGTGCCAGTAGTATAGTCACGGGTCGATGGGACACTGAAGCTTTCTTT. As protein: CASSIVTGRWDTEAFF.

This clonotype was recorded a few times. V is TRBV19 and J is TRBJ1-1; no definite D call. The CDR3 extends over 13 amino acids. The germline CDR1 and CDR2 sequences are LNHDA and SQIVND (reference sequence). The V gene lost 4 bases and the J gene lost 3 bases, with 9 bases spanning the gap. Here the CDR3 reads CASSRQADTEAFF. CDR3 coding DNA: TGTGCCAGTAGTAGACAAGCGGACACTGAAGCTTTCTTT.

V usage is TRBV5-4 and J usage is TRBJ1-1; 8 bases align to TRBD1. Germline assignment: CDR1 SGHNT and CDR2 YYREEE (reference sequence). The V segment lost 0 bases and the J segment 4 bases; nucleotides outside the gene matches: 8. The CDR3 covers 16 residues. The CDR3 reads CASSLAGQGASTEAFF. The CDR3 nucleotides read TGTGCCAGCAGCTTGGCTGGGCAGGGGGCGAGCACTGAAGCTTTCTTT.

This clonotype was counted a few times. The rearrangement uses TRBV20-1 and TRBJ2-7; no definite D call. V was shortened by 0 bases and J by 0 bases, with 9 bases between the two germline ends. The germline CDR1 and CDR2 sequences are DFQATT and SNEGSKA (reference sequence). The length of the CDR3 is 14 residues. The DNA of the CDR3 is TGCAGTGCTAGAGATCCAGTCAGCTCCTACGAGCAGTACTTC. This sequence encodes CSARDPVSSYEQYF.

CDR3 in DNA: TGTGCCAGCCACCCAGGGCTAGGAAATTACGAGCAGTACTTC. It specifies CASHPGLGNYEQYF. This chain connects TRBV27 to TRBJ2-7, with a possible D match to TRBD1 (5 bases). The germline V and J ends were trimmed by 8 bases and 4 bases, with 18 bases remaining between them. Per the germline V gene, CDR1 is MNHEY and CDR2 is SMNVEV (reference sequence). CDR3 size: 14 residues.

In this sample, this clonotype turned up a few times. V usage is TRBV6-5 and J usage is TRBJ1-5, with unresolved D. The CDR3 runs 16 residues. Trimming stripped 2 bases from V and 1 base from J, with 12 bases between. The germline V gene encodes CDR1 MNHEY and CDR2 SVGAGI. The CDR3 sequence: CASSYPGGRSNQPQHF. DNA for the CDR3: TGTGCCAGCAGTTACCCGGGAGGTAGAAGCAATCAGCCCCAGCATTTT.

CDR3 in DNA: TGTGCCAGTAGTGTGACAGTCAACACCGGGGAGCTGTTTTTT. Protein product: CASSVTVNTGELFF. This chain joins TRBV19 and TRBJ2-2; TRBD1 might be the D (5 bases). The CDR3 runs to 14 residues. The germline V gene encodes CDR1 LNHDA and CDR2 SQIVND (reference sequence). V was shortened by 5 bases and J by 2 bases, with 9 bases between the two germline ends.

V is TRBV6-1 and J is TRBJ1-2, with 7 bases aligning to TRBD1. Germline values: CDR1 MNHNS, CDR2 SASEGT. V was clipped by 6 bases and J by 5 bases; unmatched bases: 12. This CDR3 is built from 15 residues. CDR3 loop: CASSRGWGRGYGYTF. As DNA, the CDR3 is TGTGCCAGCAGCAGGGGGTGGGGGCGTGGGTATGGCTACACCTTC.

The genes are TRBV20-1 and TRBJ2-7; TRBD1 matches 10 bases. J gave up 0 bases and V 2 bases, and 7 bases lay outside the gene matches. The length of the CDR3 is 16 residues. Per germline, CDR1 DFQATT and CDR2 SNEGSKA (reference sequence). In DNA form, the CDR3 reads TGCAGTGCTAGATTATTGGACAGGGGGGCCTCCTACGAGCAGTACTTC. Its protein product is CSARLLDRGASYEQYF.

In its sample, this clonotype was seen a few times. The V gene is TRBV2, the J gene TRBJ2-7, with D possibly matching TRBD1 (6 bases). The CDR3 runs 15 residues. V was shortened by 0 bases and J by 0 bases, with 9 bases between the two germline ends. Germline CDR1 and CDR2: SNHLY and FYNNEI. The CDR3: CASSEAQDSSYEQYF. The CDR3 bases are TGTGCCAGCAGTGAAGCACAGGACAGCTCCTACGAGCAGTACTTC. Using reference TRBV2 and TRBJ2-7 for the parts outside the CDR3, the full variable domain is EPEVTQTPSHQVTQMGQEVILRCVPISNHLYFYWYRQILGQKVEFLVSFYNNEISEKSEIFDDQFSVERPDGSNFTLKIRSTKLEDSAMYFCASSEAQDSSYEQYFGPGTRLTVT.

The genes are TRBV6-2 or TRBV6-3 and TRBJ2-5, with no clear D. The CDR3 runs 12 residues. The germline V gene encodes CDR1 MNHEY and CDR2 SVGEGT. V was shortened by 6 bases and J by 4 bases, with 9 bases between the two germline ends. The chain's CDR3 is CASSQRLETQYF. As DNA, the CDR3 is TGTGCCAGCAGCCAGAGGTTAGAGACCCAGTACTTC.

The CDR3 DNA reads as TGTGCCAGCAGTTACTCGGCAGGGGGCGTTGAGCAGTTCTTC. Its protein product is CASSYSAGGVEQFF. The J gene is TRBJ2-1, the V gene TRBV6-5; 8 bases map to TRBD1. The CDR3 spans 14 residues. With 0 bases clipped from V and 9 bases from J, the junction kept 4 bases outside the gene matches. Germline lookup yields CDR1 MNHEY and CDR2 SVGAGI.

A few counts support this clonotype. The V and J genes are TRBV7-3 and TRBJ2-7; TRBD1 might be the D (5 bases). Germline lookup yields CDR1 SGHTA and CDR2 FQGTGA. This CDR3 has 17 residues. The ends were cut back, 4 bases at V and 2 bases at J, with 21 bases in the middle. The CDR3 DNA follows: TGTGCCAGCAGCTCGCCGCAGGGTACCGGATCCCCCTACGAGCAGTACTTC. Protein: CASSSPQGTGSPYEQYF. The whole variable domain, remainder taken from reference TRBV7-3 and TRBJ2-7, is GAGVSQTPSNKVTEKGKYVELRCDPISGHTALYWYRQSLGQGPEFLIYFQGTGAADDSGLPNDRFFAVRPEGSVSTLKIQRTERGDSAVYLCASSSPQGTGSPYEQYFGPGTRLTVT.

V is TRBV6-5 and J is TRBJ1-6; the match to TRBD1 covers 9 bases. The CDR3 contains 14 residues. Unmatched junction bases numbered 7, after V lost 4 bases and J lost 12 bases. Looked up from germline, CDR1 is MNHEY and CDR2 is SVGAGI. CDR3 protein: CASSLTGGWEPLHF. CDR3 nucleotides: TGTGCCAGCAGTTTAACAGGGGGCTGGGAACCCCTCCACTTT.

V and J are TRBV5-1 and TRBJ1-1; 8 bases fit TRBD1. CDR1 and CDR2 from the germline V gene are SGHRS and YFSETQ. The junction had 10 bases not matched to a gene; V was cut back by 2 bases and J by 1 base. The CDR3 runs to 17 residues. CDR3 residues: CASSFRGGTGQNTEAFF. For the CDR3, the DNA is TGCGCCAGCAGCTTCCGTGGCGGGACAGGACAGAACACTGAAGCTTTCTTT.

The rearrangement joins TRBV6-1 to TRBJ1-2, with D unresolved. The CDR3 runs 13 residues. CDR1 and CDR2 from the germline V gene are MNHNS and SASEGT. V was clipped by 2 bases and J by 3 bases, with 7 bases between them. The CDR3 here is CASSELTDYGYTF. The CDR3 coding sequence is TGTGCCAGCAGTGAACTAACAGACTATGGCTACACCTTC.

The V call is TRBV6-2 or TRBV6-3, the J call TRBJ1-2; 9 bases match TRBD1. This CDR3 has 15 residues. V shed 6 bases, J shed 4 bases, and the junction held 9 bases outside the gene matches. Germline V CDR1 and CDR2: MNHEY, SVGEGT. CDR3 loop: CASRTQGARGYGYTF. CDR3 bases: TGTGCCAGCAGGACACAGGGGGCGCGAGGCTATGGCTACACCTTC.

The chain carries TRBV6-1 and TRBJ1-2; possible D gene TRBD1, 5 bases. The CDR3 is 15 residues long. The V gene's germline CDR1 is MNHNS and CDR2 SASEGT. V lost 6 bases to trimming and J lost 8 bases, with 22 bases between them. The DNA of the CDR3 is TGTGCCAGCAGCCGGGACTGGTCGATTCGTGGAGGCTACACCTTC. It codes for CASSRDWSIRGGYTF.

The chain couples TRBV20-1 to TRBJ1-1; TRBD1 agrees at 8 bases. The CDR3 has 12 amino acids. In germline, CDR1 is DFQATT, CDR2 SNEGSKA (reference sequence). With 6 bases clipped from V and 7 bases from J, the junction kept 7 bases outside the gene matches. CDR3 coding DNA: TGCAGTGCCTGGGGACAGGATCGTGAAGCTTTCTTT. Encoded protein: CSAWGQDREAFF.

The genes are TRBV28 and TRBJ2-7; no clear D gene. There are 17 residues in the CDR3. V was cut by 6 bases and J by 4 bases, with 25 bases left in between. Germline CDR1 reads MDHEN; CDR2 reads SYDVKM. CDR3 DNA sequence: TGTGCCAGCAGCACCCCAAGGTCCCAAAGAAACCTATACGAGCAGTACTTC. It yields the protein CASSTPRSQRNLYEQYF.